The sequence of this T cell receptor beta chain was determined in a study of OX40 agonist ivuxolimab in advanced cancers. The table came from immunoSEQ multiplex PCR; TCRdb's copy has only in-frame clones and leaves some out. Among 65,000 to 80,000 clones listed, around 82% were seen once. As for this clone: Its antigen remains unknown.

Germline V CDR1 and CDR2: SGHTS, YDEGEE. CDR3 length equals 14 residues. With V trimmed by 5 bases and J by 10 bases, 8 bases remained unmatched. Study-wide results and limits: Patients who responded partially at 0.1-3.0 mg/kg showed clonal expansion ranking among the lowest.

This clonotype was obtained from an adult with an advanced solid tumor such as melanoma, head and neck, liver or kidney cancer. This chain connects TRBV5-8 to TRBJ1-6; 8 bases align to TRBD1. Sequencing was performed on CD4+ or CD8+ T cells sorted from blood, taken in a trial of the OX40 agonist ivuxolimab. The CDR3: CASSHGQGASPLHF. CDR3 nucleotide sequence: TGTGCCAGCAGTCATGGACAGGGAGCCTCACCCCTCCACTTT.